These T cell receptor beta chains were read from a single sample in a study of shared clonotypes between healthy human individuals. Some clones are missing from TCRdb's copy, which holds only in-frame ones; the method was immunoSEQ multiplex PCR. The table includes 500,000 or so clones, 90% to 96% detected once. The sequencing sample was made of naive CD4+ T cells sorted from blood. The receptor source for this set is a woman in her 30s in good health. Each CDR3 is given with its conserved first and last residue. D genes are given only for firm matches. For some rows the clone size is stated as once, few or many, or as a class when expanded; others skip it.

v_call: TRBV18
d_call: .
clone_size: .
cdr3_length: 11
j_call: TRBJ1-1
cdr3_nt: TGTGCCAGCTCCCACGGGACAGAAGCTTTCTTT
cdr3_aa: CASSHGTEAFF

v_call: TRBV5-4
d_call: TRBD2
clone_size: .
cdr3_length: 16
j_call: TRBJ2-1
cdr3_nt: TGTGCCAGCAGCTTGGGCGGGAGGGCGTATGGCCATGAGCAGTTCTTC
cdr3_aa: CASSLGGRAYGHEQFF

v_call: TRBV6-5
d_call: .
clone_size: .
cdr3_length: 14
j_call: TRBJ2-2
cdr3_nt: TGTGCCAGCACCCCGAGACAGTACTCCGGGGAGCTGTTTTTT
cdr3_aa: CASTPRQYSGELFF

v_call: TRBV5-1
d_call: .
clone_size: .
cdr3_length: 14
j_call: TRBJ1-4
cdr3_nt: TGCGCCAGCAGCTTGGACAGGGTTAGTGAAAAACTGTTTTTT
cdr3_aa: CASSLDRVSEKLFF

v_call: TRBV4-2
d_call: .
clone_size: .
cdr3_length: 16
j_call: TRBJ2-1
cdr3_nt: TGTGCCAGCGATTTGGGGGTTTTGAGCTCCTACAATGAGCAGTTCTTC
cdr3_aa: CASDLGVLSSYNEQFF

v_call: TRBV2
d_call: TRBD2
clone_size: once
cdr3_length: 15
j_call: TRBJ2-7
cdr3_nt: TGTGCCAGCAGTGATGGGGGACTAGCGGGAGACGAGCAGTACTTC
cdr3_aa: CASSDGGLAGDEQYF

v_call: TRBV5-1
d_call: TRBD2
clone_size: once
cdr3_length: 17
j_call: TRBJ2-2
cdr3_nt: TGCGCCAGCCTGCCGACTAGCGGGCTGACGAACACCGGGGAGCTGTTTTTT
cdr3_aa: CASLPTSGLTNTGELFF

v_call: TRBV28
d_call: .
clone_size: .
cdr3_length: 16
j_call: TRBJ2-3
cdr3_nt: TGTGCCAGCAGTTTACCCATATTGACTAGGCCAGATACGCAGTATTTT
cdr3_aa: CASSLPILTRPDTQYF

v_call: TRBV5-6
d_call: TRBD2
clone_size: .
cdr3_length: 15
j_call: TRBJ2-7
cdr3_nt: TGTGCCAGCAGCTTTTGGTTCCTAGCGGGAGTCGAGCAGTACTTC
cdr3_aa: CASSFWFLAGVEQYF

v_call: TRBV7-2
d_call: TRBD1
clone_size: .
cdr3_length: 15
j_call: TRBJ1-4
cdr3_nt: TGTGCCAGCAGCTTAGCTATCAACAGGGGTGAAAAACTGTTTTTT
cdr3_aa: CASSLAINRGEKLFF

v_call: TRBV7-3
d_call: .
clone_size: .
cdr3_length: 15
j_call: TRBJ2-2
cdr3_nt: TGTGCCAGCAGCGCTACGCCGGGGGTTACCGGGGAGCTGTTTTTT
cdr3_aa: CASSATPGVTGELFF

v_call: TRBV6-5
d_call: .
clone_size: .
cdr3_length: 15
j_call: TRBJ2-4
cdr3_nt: TGTGCCAGCAGTTACTTGGCAGGAGCCAAAAACATTCAGTACTTC
cdr3_aa: CASSYLAGAKNIQYF

v_call: TRBV6-1
d_call: TRBD2
clone_size: .
cdr3_length: 16
j_call: TRBJ2-3
cdr3_nt: TGTGCCAGCAGTGAAAATGGTTTAGCGGGAGCAGATACGCAGTATTTT
cdr3_aa: CASSENGLAGADTQYF

v_call: TRBV28
d_call: .
clone_size: .
cdr3_length: 12
j_call: TRBJ2-7
cdr3_nt: TGTGCCAGCCAAAAGAGCTCCTACGAGCAGTACTTC
cdr3_aa: CASQKSSYEQYF

v_call: TRBV2
d_call: .
clone_size: .
cdr3_length: 15
j_call: TRBJ1-6
cdr3_nt: TGTGCCAGCCCGGGGGGGGAGTCCCCTAGTTCACCCCTCCACTTT
cdr3_aa: CASPGGESPSSPLHF

v_call: TRBV10-3
d_call: .
clone_size: once
cdr3_length: 16
j_call: TRBJ1-3
cdr3_nt: TGTGCCATCAGTGAATTTGGAGGGACTTCTGGAAACACCATATATTTT
cdr3_aa: CAISEFGGTSGNTIYF

v_call: TRBV5-1
d_call: .
clone_size: .
cdr3_length: 14
j_call: TRBJ2-7
cdr3_nt: TGCGCCAGCAGCTTGGGGGGAGAAGTCTACGAGCAGTACTTC
cdr3_aa: CASSLGGEVYEQYF

v_call: TRBV30
d_call: .
clone_size: .
cdr3_length: 13
j_call: TRBJ1-1
cdr3_nt: TGTGCCTGGAGTGAACAGGGATGGACTGAAGCTTTCTTT
cdr3_aa: CAWSEQGWTEAFF

v_call: TRBV30
d_call: TRBD1
clone_size: .
cdr3_length: 12
j_call: TRBJ2-5
cdr3_nt: TGTGCCGGGGACAGGGAAAGAAAGACCCAGTACTTC
cdr3_aa: CAGDRERKTQYF

v_call: TRBV5-6
d_call: TRBD2
clone_size: once
cdr3_length: 15
j_call: TRBJ2-1
cdr3_nt: TGTGCCAGCAGCTTGGGGACTAGAATGTCACATGAGCAGTTCTTC
cdr3_aa: CASSLGTRMSHEQFF

v_call: TRBV5-1
d_call: .
clone_size: .
cdr3_length: 14
j_call: TRBJ2-1
cdr3_nt: TGCGCCAGCAGCTTGGTGGGGGCGAGCGATGAGCAGTTCTTC
cdr3_aa: CASSLVGASDEQFF

v_call: TRBV6-1
d_call: TRBD1
clone_size: .
cdr3_length: 14
j_call: TRBJ1-5
cdr3_nt: TGTGCCAGCAGCGGGACAGGGGGAGAGCAGCCCCAGCATTTT
cdr3_aa: CASSGTGGEQPQHF

v_call: TRBV5-1
d_call: TRBD1
clone_size: .
cdr3_length: 15
j_call: TRBJ2-2
cdr3_nt: TGCGCCAGCAGCTCGACAGGGGAGGACACCGGGGAGCTGTTTTTT
cdr3_aa: CASSSTGEDTGELFF

v_call: TRBV5-1
d_call: .
clone_size: .
cdr3_length: 15
j_call: TRBJ1-2
cdr3_nt: TGCGCCAGCAGCTTGCGCGGCGAGGGTGTTTATGGCTACACCTTC
cdr3_aa: CASSLRGEGVYGYTF

v_call: TRBV19
d_call: .
clone_size: .
cdr3_length: 11
j_call: TRBJ2-7
cdr3_nt: TGTGCCAGTAGTCAATCCTACGAGCAGTACTTC
cdr3_aa: CASSQSYEQYF

v_call: TRBV2
d_call: .
clone_size: .
cdr3_length: 15
j_call: TRBJ2-3
cdr3_nt: TGTGCCAGCACCATCCTTAGAGGGGGGCCAGATACGCAGTATTTT
cdr3_aa: CASTILRGGPDTQYF

v_call: TRBV6-5
d_call: TRBD1
clone_size: .
cdr3_length: 15
j_call: TRBJ1-4
cdr3_nt: TGTGCCAGCAGTTATACACAGGGGGCCCGGGAAAAACTGTTTTTT
cdr3_aa: CASSYTQGAREKLFF

v_call: TRBV5-1
d_call: TRBD1
clone_size: once
cdr3_length: 15
j_call: TRBJ2-7
cdr3_nt: TGCGCCAGCAGCGCGGGACAGGTGAGCTCCTACGAGCAGTACTTC
cdr3_aa: CASSAGQVSSYEQYF

v_call: TRBV27
d_call: TRBD1
clone_size: few
cdr3_length: 14
j_call: TRBJ1-5
cdr3_nt: TGTGCCAGCAGCCCCACGAGGGACAGCCAGCCCCAGCATTTT
cdr3_aa: CASSPTRDSQPQHF

v_call: TRBV7-2
d_call: .
clone_size: .
cdr3_length: 16
j_call: TRBJ2-5
cdr3_nt: TGTGCCAGCAGCTTATTTTCCAGCGGAAACCAAGAGACCCAGTACTTC
cdr3_aa: CASSLFSSGNQETQYF

v_call: TRBV25-1
d_call: TRBD1
clone_size: .
cdr3_length: 14
j_call: TRBJ1-2
cdr3_nt: TGTGCCAGCAGTGGACAGGGGGGGATCTATGGCTACACCTTC
cdr3_aa: CASSGQGGIYGYTF

v_call: TRBV19
d_call: .
clone_size: .
cdr3_length: 14
j_call: TRBJ2-1
cdr3_nt: TGTGCCAGTAGTACAGGGAGTGCCTACAATGAGCAGTTCTTC
cdr3_aa: CASSTGSAYNEQFF

v_call: TRBV7-3
d_call: TRBD2
clone_size: .
cdr3_length: 13
j_call: TRBJ2-1
cdr3_nt: TGTGCCAGCAGCCCGACTAGCGGCAATGAGCAGTTCTTC
cdr3_aa: CASSPTSGNEQFF

v_call: TRBV11-2
d_call: TRBD1
clone_size: .
cdr3_length: 16
j_call: TRBJ2-1
cdr3_nt: TGTGCCAGCAGCCGATGGGACAGGTGGAGGTACAATGAGCAGTTCTTC
cdr3_aa: CASSRWDRWRYNEQFF

v_call: TRBV29-1
d_call: TRBD1
clone_size: .
cdr3_length: 15
j_call: TRBJ2-7
cdr3_nt: TGCAGCGTTGGGCCCGGGACAGGGACGAGAGACGAGCAGTACTTC
cdr3_aa: CSVGPGTGTRDEQYF

v_call: TRBV25-1
d_call: .
clone_size: .
cdr3_length: 15
j_call: TRBJ1-1
cdr3_nt: TGTGCCAGCAGTGAATCATCCCAGGGCAGTACTGAAGCTTTCTTT
cdr3_aa: CASSESSQGSTEAFF

v_call: TRBV10-3
d_call: TRBD2
clone_size: .
cdr3_length: 15
j_call: TRBJ2-7
cdr3_nt: TGTGCCATCAGTGAGGGACTAGCGGCACCCTACGAGCAGTACTTC
cdr3_aa: CAISEGLAAPYEQYF

v_call: TRBV6-5
d_call: .
clone_size: .
cdr3_length: 14
j_call: TRBJ1-4
cdr3_nt: TGTGCCAGCAGTCAAACTCAGACGGGAGAAAAACTGTTTTTT
cdr3_aa: CASSQTQTGEKLFF

v_call: TRBV10-3
d_call: TRBD1
clone_size: .
cdr3_length: 15
j_call: TRBJ1-1
cdr3_nt: TGTGCCATCAGTGAGAGGGACAGGGAGGCAACTGAAGCTTTCTTT
cdr3_aa: CAISERDREATEAFF

v_call: TRBV19
d_call: .
clone_size: .
cdr3_length: 17
j_call: TRBJ1-3
cdr3_nt: TGTGCCAGTACCCATAACTCCCGTCGCAACTCTGGAAACACCATATATTTT
cdr3_aa: CASTHNSRRNSGNTIYF

v_call: TRBV28
d_call: TRBD1
clone_size: .
cdr3_length: 15
j_call: TRBJ1-2
cdr3_nt: TGTGCCAGCAGAGTTGCGGGACAGGGTGACTATGGCTACACCTTC
cdr3_aa: CASRVAGQGDYGYTF

v_call: TRBV21-1
d_call: .
clone_size: once
cdr3_length: 18
j_call: TRBJ1-5
cdr3_nt: TGTGCCAGCATCACCCATGAGGATAGCAATCGGGGGGTTCAGCCCCAGCATTTT
cdr3_aa: CASITHEDSNRGVQPQHF

v_call: TRBV6-5
d_call: TRBD1
clone_size: once
cdr3_length: 16
j_call: TRBJ1-1
cdr3_nt: TGTGCCAGCAGTTACCACCAACCGGGACAGGGATCCAAAGCTTTCTTT
cdr3_aa: CASSYHQPGQGSKAFF

v_call: TRBV27
d_call: .
clone_size: .
cdr3_length: 13
j_call: TRBJ2-7
cdr3_nt: TGTGCCGTCGGGGTGGCTACCCCCTACGAGCAGTACTTC
cdr3_aa: CAVGVATPYEQYF

v_call: TRBV28
d_call: .
clone_size: once
cdr3_length: 15
j_call: TRBJ1-4
cdr3_nt: TGTGCCAGCAGTTTTGGTTCTGCAACTAATGAAAAACTGTTTTTT
cdr3_aa: CASSFGSATNEKLFF

v_call: TRBV5-1
d_call: .
clone_size: .
cdr3_length: 14
j_call: TRBJ2-2
cdr3_nt: TGCGCCAGCAGCTTGGGATCGAACACCGGGGAGCTGTTTTTT
cdr3_aa: CASSLGSNTGELFF

v_call: TRBV6-5
d_call: TRBD2
clone_size: .
cdr3_length: 13
j_call: TRBJ2-2
cdr3_nt: TGTGCCAGCAGACCGGGGGGGACCGGGGAGCTGTTTTTT
cdr3_aa: CASRPGGTGELFF

v_call: TRBV7-6
d_call: .
clone_size: .
cdr3_length: 12
j_call: TRBJ2-7
cdr3_nt: TGTGCCAGCGGACCCCGCTCCTACGAGCAGTACTTC
cdr3_aa: CASGPRSYEQYF

v_call: TRBV7-9
d_call: .
clone_size: .
cdr3_length: 11
j_call: TRBJ2-7
cdr3_nt: TGTGCCAGCAGCACGGGACTGTTGCCGTACTTC
cdr3_aa: CASSTGLLPYF

v_call: TRBV5-1
d_call: TRBD1
clone_size: .
cdr3_length: 16
j_call: TRBJ1-4
cdr3_nt: TGCGCCACCCGGAACAGGGGAACCCCAACTAATGAAAAACTGTTTTTT
cdr3_aa: CATRNRGTPTNEKLFF

v_call: TRBV6-5
d_call: .
clone_size: .
cdr3_length: 14
j_call: TRBJ2-1
cdr3_nt: TGTGCCAGCAGTTCACGGGACGCCTACAATGAGCAGTTCTTC
cdr3_aa: CASSSRDAYNEQFF